This T cell receptor (beta chain) was recorded in a study of control samples from healthy donors and cancer patients. The CDR3 sequence is 15 residues long. Germline assignment: CDR1 MGHRA and CDR2 YSYEKL. Trimming cost V 4 bases and J 1 base; bases outside gene matches: 3. TCRdb's copy holds only in-frame clones and misses some; the assay was immunoSEQ multiplex PCR. This table holds 100,000 to 150,000 clones, 80% to 95% found once. The sample taken for sequencing was blood. This clonotype originated in a man aged 18 to 29 in good health. The chain combines TRBV4-1 with TRBJ2-3; 9 nucleotides agree with TRBD2. CDR3: CASSLLAGGTDTQYF. The CDR3 DNA sequence: TGCGCCAGCAGCCTATTAGCGGGGGGCACAGATACGCAGTATTTT.